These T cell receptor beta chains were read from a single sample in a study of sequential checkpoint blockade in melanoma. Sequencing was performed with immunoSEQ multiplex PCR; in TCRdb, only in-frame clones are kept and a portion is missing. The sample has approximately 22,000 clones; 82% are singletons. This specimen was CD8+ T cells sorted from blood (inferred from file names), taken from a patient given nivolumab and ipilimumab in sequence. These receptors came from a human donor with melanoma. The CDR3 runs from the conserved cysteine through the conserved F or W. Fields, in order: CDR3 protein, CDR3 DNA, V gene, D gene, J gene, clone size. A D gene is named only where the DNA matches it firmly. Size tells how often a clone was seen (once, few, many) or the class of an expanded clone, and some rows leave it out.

CDR3 protein: CASSADRLSSYEQYF
CDR3 DNA: TGTGCCAGCAGCGCGGACAGGTTGAGCTCCTACGAGCAGTACTTC
V gene: TRBV7-2
D gene: TRBD1
J gene: TRBJ2-7
clone size: NA

CDR3 protein: CASSLGARTTVNEQFF
CDR3 DNA: TGTGCCAGCAGCTTAGGGGCTCGAACGACAGTCAATGAGCAGTTCTTC
V gene: TRBV7-2
D gene: NA
J gene: TRBJ2-1
clone size: NA

CDR3 protein: CSARVQYGYTF
CDR3 DNA: TGCAGTGCTAGAGTCCAATATGGCTACACCTTC
V gene: TRBV20-1
D gene: NA
J gene: TRBJ1-2
clone size: NA

CDR3 protein: CATSREGLAGGEQYF
CDR3 DNA: TGTGCCACCAGCAGAGAGGGACTAGCGGGAGGTGAGCAGTACTTC
V gene: TRBV15
D gene: TRBD2
J gene: TRBJ2-7
clone size: NA

CDR3 protein: CAIRGDSSSNQPQHF
CDR3 DNA: TGTGCCATCAGGGGGGACAGCTCTAGCAATCAGCCCCAGCATTTT
V gene: TRBV10-3
D gene: TRBD1
J gene: TRBJ1-5
clone size: NA

CDR3 protein: CASSRGSSSLDTQYF
CDR3 DNA: TGTGCCAGCAGCCGGGGGAGCTCCTCGTTGGATACGCAGTATTTT
V gene: TRBV11-2
D gene: NA
J gene: TRBJ2-3
clone size: NA

CDR3 protein: CASSRSEGLADEQFF
CDR3 DNA: TGTGCCAGCAGCCGCAGCGAGGGACTAGCCGATGAGCAGTTCTTC
V gene: TRBV7-9
D gene: TRBD2
J gene: TRBJ2-1
clone size: few

CDR3 protein: CASSDRGRKSNAGELFF
CDR3 DNA: TGTGCCAGCAGTGACAGGGGGCGGAAATCGAACGCCGGGGAGCTGTTTTTT
V gene: TRBV6-1
D gene: TRBD1
J gene: TRBJ2-2
clone size: NA

CDR3 protein: CASVQGQGRDQPQHF
CDR3 DNA: TGTGCCTCTGTCCAGGGTCAGGGGAGGGATCAGCCCCAGCATTTT
V gene: TRBV28
D gene: NA
J gene: TRBJ1-5
clone size: NA

CDR3 protein: CASSFQRAGTDTQYF
CDR3 DNA: TGTGCCAGCAGCTTTCAGCGGGCCGGGACAGATACGCAGTATTTT
V gene: TRBV5-4
D gene: NA
J gene: TRBJ2-3
clone size: NA

CDR3 protein: CASSIDGTGVETQYF
CDR3 DNA: TGTGCCAGTAGTATAGATGGGACAGGGGTGGAGACCCAGTACTTC
V gene: TRBV19
D gene: TRBD1
J gene: TRBJ2-5
clone size: NA

CDR3 protein: CSGDRGYNEQFF
CDR3 DNA: TGCAGCGGGGACAGGGGCTACAATGAGCAGTTCTTC
V gene: TRBV29-1
D gene: TRBD1
J gene: TRBJ2-1
clone size: NA

CDR3 protein: CASSQAERGVTGELFF
CDR3 DNA: TGCGCCAGCAGCCAAGCGGAAAGAGGAGTCACCGGGGAGCTGTTTTTT
V gene: TRBV4-3
D gene: NA
J gene: TRBJ2-2
clone size: NA

CDR3 protein: CASALRDTQYF
CDR3 DNA: TGTGCCAGCGCCCTAAGAGATACGCAGTATTTT
V gene: TRBV7-2
D gene: NA
J gene: TRBJ2-3
clone size: once

CDR3 protein: CASSFRLAGLVEQYF
CDR3 DNA: TGTGCCAGCAGTTTCCGACTAGCGGGATTAGTGGAGCAGTACTTC
V gene: TRBV27
D gene: TRBD2
J gene: TRBJ2-7
clone size: NA

CDR3 protein: CASSRGAVLAFTDTQYF
CDR3 DNA: TGTGCCAGCAGTCGTGGGGCCGTACTAGCCTTCACAGATACGCAGTATTTT
V gene: TRBV5-4
D gene: NA
J gene: TRBJ2-3
clone size: NA

CDR3 protein: CASRAAQQGTQYF
CDR3 DNA: TGTGCCAGCAGGGCGGCCCAACAGGGTACGCAGTATTTT
V gene: TRBV7-8
D gene: NA
J gene: TRBJ2-3
clone size: NA

CDR3 protein: CASSVGTGPSGNTIYF
CDR3 DNA: TGTGCCAGCAGCGTTGGGACAGGACCTTCGGGAAACACCATATATTTT
V gene: TRBV9
D gene: TRBD1
J gene: TRBJ1-3
clone size: NA

CDR3 protein: CASSDPGTGSAYEQYF
CDR3 DNA: TGTGCCAGCAGTGACCCCGGGACAGGGAGCGCCTACGAGCAGTACTTC
V gene: TRBV2
D gene: TRBD1
J gene: TRBJ2-7
clone size: NA

CDR3 protein: CASSSKTAMWGYTF
CDR3 DNA: TGTGCCAGCAGTTCAAAGACAGCTATGTGGGGCTACACCTTC
V gene: TRBV6-1
D gene: NA
J gene: TRBJ1-2
clone size: NA

CDR3 protein: CASSPVGLAEGEFF
CDR3 DNA: TGTGCCAGCTCACCAGTGGGACTAGCGGAGGGCGAGTTCTTC
V gene: TRBV18
D gene: TRBD2
J gene: TRBJ2-1
clone size: NA

CDR3 protein: CASSQKTRSEQYF
CDR3 DNA: TGTGCCAGCAGCCAAAAAACTAGGAGTGAGCAGTACTTC
V gene: TRBV6-5
D gene: NA
J gene: TRBJ2-7
clone size: NA

CDR3 protein: CASSLVAGATDTQYF
CDR3 DNA: TGTGCCAGCAGCTTAGTAGCGGGAGCAACAGATACGCAGTATTTT
V gene: TRBV11-2
D gene: TRBD2
J gene: TRBJ2-3
clone size: NA

CDR3 protein: CASSMRHDGTGELFF
CDR3 DNA: TGTGCCAGCAGTATGCGACATGACGGCACCGGGGAGCTGTTTTTT
V gene: TRBV27
D gene: NA
J gene: TRBJ2-2
clone size: NA

CDR3 protein: CASSSGGSSYEQYF
CDR3 DNA: TGTGCCAGCAGCTCAGGGGGAAGCTCCTACGAGCAGTACTTC
V gene: TRBV5-4
D gene: TRBD1
J gene: TRBJ2-7
clone size: once

CDR3 protein: CASPPGGYSTDTQYF
CDR3 DNA: TGTGCCAGCCCCCCAGGGGGATACAGCACAGATACGCAGTATTTT
V gene: TRBV18
D gene: TRBD1
J gene: TRBJ2-3
clone size: NA

CDR3 protein: CSAESGNTIYF
CDR3 DNA: TGCAGCGCTGAGAGTGGAAACACCATATATTTT
V gene: TRBV29-1
D gene: NA
J gene: TRBJ1-3
clone size: NA

CDR3 protein: CASSTRTSGSSEQYF
CDR3 DNA: TGTGCCAGCAGTACCCGGACTAGCGGGAGTTCCGAGCAGTACTTC
V gene: TRBV6-1
D gene: TRBD2
J gene: TRBJ2-7
clone size: NA

CDR3 protein: CASSQDGTGNEKLFF
CDR3 DNA: TGCGCCAGCAGCCAAGATGGGACAGGGAATGAAAAACTGTTTTTT
V gene: TRBV4-1
D gene: TRBD1
J gene: TRBJ1-4
clone size: NA

CDR3 protein: CASSLPTGFNYGYTF
CDR3 DNA: TGTGCCAGCAGCTTACCGACAGGCTTTAACTATGGCTACACCTTC
V gene: TRBV7-9
D gene: NA
J gene: TRBJ1-2
clone size: NA

CDR3 protein: CASSLTANYGYTF
CDR3 DNA: TGTGCCAGCAGCCTGACAGCTAACTATGGCTACACCTTC
V gene: TRBV28
D gene: NA
J gene: TRBJ1-2
clone size: NA

CDR3 protein: CASSMDYQETQYF
CDR3 DNA: TGTGCCAGCAGCATGGACTATCAAGAGACCCAGTACTTC
V gene: TRBV7-9
D gene: NA
J gene: TRBJ2-5
clone size: once

CDR3 protein: CASSARGHSTDTQYF
CDR3 DNA: TGTGCCAGCAGCGCTCGGGGACATAGCACAGATACGCAGTATTTT
V gene: TRBV7-3
D gene: NA
J gene: TRBJ2-3
clone size: NA

CDR3 protein: CASSLNPGQKNYGYTF
CDR3 DNA: TGTGCCAGCAGCCTAAACCCGGGACAGAAGAACTATGGCTACACCTTC
V gene: TRBV14
D gene: TRBD1
J gene: TRBJ1-2
clone size: NA

CDR3 protein: CASSKAPGLPYNEQFF
CDR3 DNA: TGTGCCAGCAGCAAAGCCCCGGGACTACCGTACAATGAGCAGTTCTTC
V gene: TRBV21-1
D gene: NA
J gene: TRBJ2-1
clone size: once

CDR3 protein: CASSLAVLSGNTIYF
CDR3 DNA: TGTGCCAGCAGCTTAGCAGTACTCTCTGGAAACACCATATATTTT
V gene: TRBV7-9
D gene: NA
J gene: TRBJ1-3
clone size: NA

CDR3 protein: CASRRAGTGSGYTF
CDR3 DNA: TGTGCCAGCAGGCGAGCCGGGACAGGGAGTGGCTACACCTTC
V gene: TRBV13
D gene: TRBD1
J gene: TRBJ1-2
clone size: NA

CDR3 protein: CASSYSNRTPNYGYTF
CDR3 DNA: TGTGCCAGCAGTTACTCGAACAGGACCCCTAACTATGGCTACACCTTC
V gene: TRBV6-5
D gene: NA
J gene: TRBJ1-2
clone size: NA

CDR3 protein: CASTQGFGNTGELFF
CDR3 DNA: TGTGCCAGTACCCAGGGGTTCGGGAACACCGGGGAGCTGTTTTTT
V gene: TRBV19
D gene: NA
J gene: TRBJ2-2
clone size: NA

CDR3 protein: CASSPDSPLYNEQFF
CDR3 DNA: TGTGCCAGCTCACCGGATAGCCCCCTCTACAATGAGCAGTTCTTC
V gene: TRBV18
D gene: NA
J gene: TRBJ2-1
clone size: NA